Shown below are 23 T cell receptor beta chains from a single sample sequenced in a study of T cell responses to AZD1222 COVID-19 vaccine. Profiling relied on immunoSEQ multiplex PCR, and the TCRdb table lists in-frame clones only, not all of them. Here the sample spans roughly 67,000 clones, more than 70% being singletons. The input for sequencing was peripheral blood, taken on day 0 of AZD1222 vaccination. These receptors were taken from an adult in good health.

The rearrangement links TRBV30 to TRBJ2-7, with unresolved D. The CDR3 consists of 11 residues. V dropped 3 bases and J dropped 6 bases, with 9 bases sitting between them. Germline loops: CDR1 GTSNPN, CDR2 SVGIG (reference sequence). The chain's CDR3 is CAWSLTPEQYF. The CDR3 coding sequence is TGTGCCTGGAGCCTAACCCCCGAGCAGTACTTC.

DNA for the CDR3: TGCGCCAGCAGCTTGGGCCAGCGGGAGGGTTCCCGAAGCTCCTACAATGAGCAGTTCTTC. This codes for CASSLGQREGSRSSYNEQFF. V and J are TRBV5-1 and TRBJ2-1; 10 bases line up with TRBD2. Germline V lookup: CDR1 SGHRS, CDR2 YFSETQ. CDR3 length equals 20 residues. Trimming at V came to 0 bases and at J to 0 bases, leaving 12 bases not matched to a gene.

CDR3 loop: CASSQDNRGTEAFF. For the CDR3, the DNA is TGTGCCAGCAGCCAAGATAACAGGGGAACTGAAGCTTTCTTT. The chain uses TRBV3-1 (or the pseudogene TRBV3-2) and TRBJ1-1; 7 positions match TRBD1. CDR1 is LGHDT, CDR2 YNNKEL, per germline (reference sequence). Trimming took 0 bases from V and 5 from J; bases not matched to a gene: 3. The CDR3 has 14 amino acids.

The rearrangement joins TRBV19 to TRBJ1-5; tentatively, D is TRBD1 (5 bases). Germline V gene sequence: CDR1 LNHDA, CDR2 SQIVND (reference sequence). There are 16 residues in the CDR3. V lost 6 bases and J lost 3, with 18 bases in between. CDR3 DNA: TGTGCCAGTAGGACGATGGGACGTCAACTCAATCAGCCCCAGCATTTT. This codes for CASRTMGRQLNQPQHF.

The chain is built from TRBV6-1 and TRBJ2-1; 9 bases align to TRBD1. The CDR3 is 13 residues long. V gave up 6 bases and J gave up 9 bases; unmatched junction bases: 6. In germline, CDR1 is MNHNS, CDR2 SASEGT. CDR3 residues: CASSYTGGVEQFF. CDR3 coding DNA: TGTGCCAGCAGCTACACAGGGGGCGTTGAGCAGTTCTTC.

This chain connects TRBV29-1 to TRBJ1-2, with D possibly being TRBD1 (5 bases). Trimming took 3 bases from V and 6 from J, leaving 14 bases between them. The CDR3 spans 13 residues. CDR1 and CDR2 from the germline V gene are SQVTM and ANQGSEA. The CDR3 coding sequence is TGCAGCGTTGAGTCCCCGGGACGAAATGGCTACACCTTC. The encoded protein is CSVESPGRNGYTF.

The chain combines TRBV19 with TRBJ1-6; TRBD1 might be the D (6 bases). The CDR3 length is 16 residues. The V gene's germline CDR1 is LNHDA and CDR2 SQIVND (reference sequence). V was pared by 6 bases and J by 5 bases, with 17 bases between. Here the CDR3 DNA reads TGTGCCAGTAGACAGAAGACAGGACGGGATAATTCACCCCTCCACTTT. Its translation: CASRQKTGRDNSPLHF.

This clone was seen only once. The J gene is TRBJ2-7, the V gene TRBV6-5; the D gene could be TRBD1 or TRBD2 (5 bases each). Trimming stripped 2 bases from V and 3 bases from J, with 14 bases between. The CDR3 consists of 15 residues. Germline V gives CDR1 MNHEY, CDR2 SVGAGI. As DNA, the CDR3 is TGTGCCAGCAGTTACGCAATAAGTGGGGGCTACGAGCAGTACTTC. Encoded protein: CASSYAISGGYEQYF.

The chain employs TRBV5-1 and TRBJ2-3, with D possibly TRBD1 on 6 matching bases. The germline gives CDR1 SGHRS, CDR2 YFSETQ. This CDR3 has 15 amino acids. Trimming took off 2 bases at V and 1 base at J, with 11 bases between the two ends. In DNA form, the CDR3 reads TGCGCCAGCAGCTTAGGGACACCAGGCACAGATACGCAGTATTTT. The encoded protein is CASSLGTPGTDTQYF.

V usage is TRBV11-2 and J usage is TRBJ1-1, with unresolved D. The CDR3 loop spans 10 amino acids. The V end lost 5 bases, the J end lost 3 bases, and 1 base lay between the germline ends. CDR1 and CDR2 from the germline V gene are SGHAT and FQNNGV. The CDR3: CASSHTEAFF. In DNA, the CDR3 is TGTGCCAGCAGCCACACTGAAGCTTTCTTT.

This rearrangement joins TRBV30 to TRBJ1-2; D might be TRBD1 (6 bases). This CDR3 has 14 residues. Germline lookup yields CDR1 GTSNPN and CDR2 SVGIG (reference sequence). V gave up 5 bases and J gave up 4 bases, with 17 bases separating them. The CDR3 DNA follows: TGTGCCTGGGTTCGCCAGGGGCGCGCCTATGGCTACACCTTC. Protein product: CAWVRQGRAYGYTF. The entire variable domain, with the rest obtained from reference TRBV30 and TRBJ1-2, is as follows: SQTIHQWPATLVQPVGSPLSLECTVEGTSNPNLYWYRQAAGRGLQLLFYSVGIGQISSEVPQNLSASRPQDRQFILSSKKLLLSDSGFYLCAWVRQGRAYGYTFGSGTRLTVV.

This clone was recorded a few times. CDR3 DNA sequence: TGTGCCAGCAGTCCGACTGACACAGATACGCAGTATTTT. It codes for CASSPTDTDTQYF. This rearrangement joins TRBV6-2 or TRBV6-3 to TRBJ2-3; D gene uncertain. The CDR3 has 13 residues. Trimming left V 5 bases short and J 2 bases short, with 8 bases between. Germline V lookup: CDR1 MNHEY, CDR2 SVGEGT.

This chain connects TRBV23-1 to TRBJ2-7; tentative D call: TRBD2 (6 bases). TRBV23-1 is assigned to the ORF class and has an uncertain function. This CDR3 spans 15 amino acids. V lost 3 bases and J 3 bases, leaving 15 bases between the germline ends. CDR3 nucleotides: TGCGCCAGCAGTCACACTGGGACTTACGACTACGAGCAGTACTTC. This codes for CASSHTGTYDYEQYF.

This chain connects TRBV6-5 to TRBJ2-7; D tentatively fits TRBD1 or TRBD2 (5 bases each). The V gene lost 6 bases and the J gene lost 3 bases, with 15 bases spanning the gap. The CDR3 has 14 amino acids. Germline V gene data show CDR1 as MNHEY and CDR2 as SVGAGI. In DNA form, the CDR3 reads TGTGCCAGCAGAGAGGGGCTTGGGCTCTACGAGCAGTACTTC. It encodes CASREGLGLYEQYF.

The chain couples TRBV10-3 to TRBJ2-1; 7 bases are shared with TRBD2. The CDR3 contains 17 residues. V trimming: 8 bases; J trimming: 7 bases; junction bases outside the gene matches: 20. In germline, CDR1 is ENHRY, CDR2 SYGVKD. Here the CDR3 DNA reads TGTGCCATCGCACCTGCGGGAGCGGATCTCAGGAAGAATGAGCAGTTCTTC. Translating gives CAIAPAGADLRKNEQFF.

J is TRBJ2-2 and V is TRBV11-2, with 7 bases aligning to TRBD1. CDR3 length equals 16 residues. Unmatched junction bases numbered 5, after V lost 0 bases and J lost 4 bases. Germline CDR1 is SGHAT and CDR2 is FQNNGV. In nucleotides, the CDR3 is TGTGCCAGCAGCTTAGATCGACAGGGTAGCACCGGGGAGCTGTTTTTT. Translation: CASSLDRQGSTGELFF.

The J gene is TRBJ1-3, the V gene TRBV7-9; 7 positions match TRBD1. The CDR3 extends over 17 amino acids. The germline V gene has CDR1 SEHNR and CDR2 FQNEAQ (reference sequence). V trimming: 5 bases; J trimming: 0 bases; junction bases outside the gene matches: 10. The CDR3 loop reads CASSGARGSLSGNTIYF. The CDR3 bases are TGTGCCAGCAGCGGAGCCAGGGGGTCCCTCTCTGGAAACACCATATATTTT.

The V call is TRBV24-1, the J call TRBJ1-2; D perhaps matches TRBD1 (5 bases). This CDR3 is built from 13 residues. The V end lost 3 bases, the J end lost 5 bases, and 9 bases lay between the germline ends. Germline CDR1 and CDR2: KGHDR and SFDVKD. The CDR3 bases are TGTGCCACCAGTGATGCAGACAGATATGGCTACACCTTC. Amino acid sequence: CATSDADRYGYTF.

The rearrangement links TRBV28 to TRBJ2-7, with D possibly called TRBD1 or TRBD2 (5 bases each). The germline V gene encodes CDR1 MDHEN and CDR2 SYDVKM. Between the trimmed V and J ends, which lost 8 bases and 9 bases, there was a span of 20 bases. There are 13 residues in the CDR3. This CDR3 is CASLGDRVRGQYF. The CDR3 bases are TGTGCCAGCCTAGGGGACCGAGTACGTGGGCAGTACTTC.

This chain connects TRBV29-1 to TRBJ1-2; no clear D gene. V gave up 3 bases and J gave up 0 bases, with 5 bases separating them. This CDR3 comprises 12 residues. CDR1 SQVTM and CDR2 ANQGSEA come from the germline V gene. In DNA form, the CDR3 reads TGCAGCGTTGAGGAAGCTAACTATGGCTACACCTTC. Translating gives CSVEEANYGYTF.

The J gene is TRBJ2-7, the V gene TRBV7-2; D call uncertain. The germline V gene encodes CDR1 SGHTA and CDR2 FQGNSA. With 3 bases removed from V and 0 bases from J, the gap between germline ends came to 6 bases. The CDR3 length is 13 residues. The CDR3 region is CASSFVSSYEQYF. The CDR3 DNA reads TGTGCCAGCAGCTTCGTTAGCTCCTACGAGCAGTACTTC.

The gene calls are TRBV6-2 or TRBV6-3 and TRBJ2-1; D gene unclear. This CDR3 region has 15 residues. Trimming took off 5 bases at V and 9 bases at J, with 20 bases between the two ends. CDR1 and CDR2 (germline): MNHEY, SVGEGT. The CDR3 coding sequence is TGTGCCAGCAGTCCCTGGGCAGGTAAGGCGAGTGAGCAGTTCTTC. Its translation: CASSPWAGKASEQFF.

The CDR3 protein is CASCGRTYTDTQYF. The CDR3 coding sequence is TGTGCCAGCTGTGGCCGCACCTACACAGATACGCAGTATTTT. This chain links TRBV5-8 with TRBJ2-3, with D unresolved. The germline CDR1 and CDR2 sequences are SGHTS and YDEGEE. The CDR3 length is 14 residues. With 7 bases removed from V and 2 bases from J, the gap between germline ends came to 14 bases.